The 10 T cell receptor beta chains below all came from one sample that was sequenced in a study of cytomegalovirus exposure and HLA in healthy donors. Some clones are missing from TCRdb's copy, which holds only in-frame ones; the method was immunoSEQ multiplex PCR. The data contain a few hundred thousand clones, 90% of them singletons. The specimen was PBMCs. The origin of the receptors is a woman in her twenties or thirties in good health and CMV-seronegative.

The V call is TRBV11-2, the J call TRBJ2-1; the match to TRBD1 covers 7 bases. After removal of 6 bases from V and 4 bases from J, the junction contained 9 bases not matched to a gene. In germline, CDR1 is SGHAT, CDR2 FQNNGV. This CDR3 region has 15 residues. The CDR3 sequence: CASRYQGVLYNEQFF. CDR3 nucleotides: TGTGCCAGCAGGTATCAGGGGGTCTTGTACAATGAGCAGTTCTTC.

The CDR3 nucleotides are TGTGCCAGCAGTTTGGGATTTGCGGGACCCGGGGAGCTGTTTTTT. Protein product: CASSLGFAGPGELFF. The V and J genes are TRBV28 and TRBJ2-2, with D possibly TRBD2 on 6 matching bases. Trimming took off 3 bases at V and 6 bases at J, with 14 bases between the two ends. From germline, CDR1 is MDHEN and CDR2 SYDVKM. This CDR3 comprises 15 residues.

The V call is TRBV25-1, the J call TRBJ2-1; 9 bases map to TRBD1. Germline CDR1 and CDR2: MGHDK and SYGVNS. V lost 7 bases and J lost 3; bases outside the gene matches: 7. This CDR3 spans 15 amino acids. In DNA form, the CDR3 reads TGTGCCAGCAATGCCGGGACAGGGTTCTACAATGAGCAGTTCTTC. As protein: CASNAGTGFYNEQFF. Combining the CDR3 with reference TRBV25-1 and TRBJ2-1 gives the whole variable domain EADIYQTPRYLVIGTGKKITLECSQTMGHDKMYWYQQDPGMELHLIHYSYGVNSTEKGDLSSESTVSRIRTEHFPLTLESARPSHTSQYLCASNAGTGFYNEQFFGPGTRLTVL.

This clone has a handful of counts. CDR3 DNA sequence: TGTGCCAGCAGGGGGATTAATGAAAAACTGTTTTTT. It translates to CASRGINEKLFF. The gene calls are TRBV28 and TRBJ1-4; D is unclear. V was clipped by 6 bases and J by 4 bases, with 6 bases between them. This CDR3 region has 12 residues. Per germline, CDR1 MDHEN and CDR2 SYDVKM.

This chain connects TRBV27 to TRBJ1-1; D call uncertain. Germline-derived CDR1 and CDR2 are MNHEY and SMNVEV (reference sequence). The germline V and J ends were trimmed by 3 bases and 7 bases, with 12 bases remaining between them. The CDR3 consists of 13 residues. The CDR3 DNA reads as TGTGCCAGCAGTTTGGCGGGGTTCGGTGAAGCTTTCTTT. Amino acid sequence: CASSLAGFGEAFF.

The chain couples TRBV27 to TRBJ2-2; D uncertain. This CDR3 has 13 residues. The V end was cut by 5 bases, the J end by 9 bases, with 13 bases between. Germline V gives CDR1 MNHEY, CDR2 SMNVEV (reference sequence). The CDR3 reads CASSTLRARELFF. CDR3 coding DNA: TGTGCCAGCAGTACCCTACGGGCCAGGGAGCTGTTTTTT.

V is TRBV19 and J is TRBJ2-7; D remains ambiguous. Germline values: CDR1 LNHDA, CDR2 SQIVND (reference sequence). Trimming cost V 6 bases and J 2 bases, with 14 bases left between them. There are 14 residues in the CDR3. Here the CDR3 DNA reads TGTGCCAGTAGCTTTACAGCTGCTACCTACGAGCAGTACTTC. Translated: CASSFTAATYEQYF.

This clone has a single count. V gene TRBV9 combines with J gene TRBJ2-3; D is undetermined. The germline CDR1 and CDR2 sequences are SGDLS and YYNGEE. The CDR3 has 16 amino acids. V gave up 0 bases and J gave up 0 bases, with 11 bases separating them. The CDR3 spells CASSVEAPTSTDTQYF. CDR3 bases: TGTGCCAGCAGCGTAGAGGCTCCCACTAGCACAGATACGCAGTATTTT.

This clone was seen a single time. V and J are TRBV7-6 and TRBJ2-7, with D possibly being TRBD2 (5 bases). The CDR3 totals 14 residues. The V and J ends lost 5 bases and 3 bases respectively, with 14 bases between them. CDR1 and CDR2 from the germline V gene are SGHVS and FNYEAQ. The CDR3 DNA follows: TGTGCCAGCAGCCTTTTACCGGGGTACTACGAGCAGTACTTC. Protein: CASSLLPGYYEQYF.

The rearrangement joins TRBV30 to TRBJ2-1; 10 bases match TRBD1. The CDR3 sequence is 13 residues long. CDR1 and CDR2 from the germline V gene are GTSNPN and SVGIG (reference sequence). Losses at the gene ends were 1 base for V and 9 bases for J; bases not matched to a gene: 3. CDR3 protein: CAWSGTGGSEQFF. The CDR3 DNA reads TGTGCCTGGAGTGGGACAGGGGGTTCTGAGCAGTTCTTC.